This T cell receptor beta chain was captured by sequencing in a study of blood T cell repertoires in COVID-19. About this clone: This specimen includes other DNA sequences encoding the same CDR3.

Germline assignment: CDR1 SGHRS and CDR2 YFSETQ. With V trimmed by 0 bases and J by 8 bases, 3 bases remained unmatched. There are 14 residues in the CDR3. Data came from immunoSEQ multiplex PCR; TCRdb stores just in-frame clones and leaves some out. The sample has around 200,000 clones, 83% seen once. The sequence came from a man in his forties with active or convalescent COVID-19. The chain is built from TRBV5-1 and TRBJ1-4, with TRBD1 identical over 8 bases. Sequenced material: peripheral blood. CDR3 amino acids: CASSLDRGGEKLFF. The CDR3 nucleotides read TGCGCCAGCAGCTTGGACAGGGGGGGCGAAAAACTGTTTTTT.